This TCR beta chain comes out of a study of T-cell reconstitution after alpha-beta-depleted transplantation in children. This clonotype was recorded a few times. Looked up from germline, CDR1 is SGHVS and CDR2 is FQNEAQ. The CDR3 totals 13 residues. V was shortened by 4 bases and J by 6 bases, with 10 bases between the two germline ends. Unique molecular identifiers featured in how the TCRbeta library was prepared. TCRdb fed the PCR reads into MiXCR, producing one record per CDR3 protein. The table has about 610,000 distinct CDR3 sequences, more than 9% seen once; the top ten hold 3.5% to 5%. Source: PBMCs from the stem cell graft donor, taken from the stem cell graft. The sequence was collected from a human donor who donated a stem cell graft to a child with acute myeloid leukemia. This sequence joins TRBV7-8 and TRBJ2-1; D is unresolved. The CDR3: CASSYFKGNEQFF. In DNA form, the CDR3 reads TGTGCCAGCAGCTACTTCAAGGGCAATGAGCAGTTCTTC. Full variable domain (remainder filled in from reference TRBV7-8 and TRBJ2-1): GAGVSQSPRYKVAKRGQDVALRCDPISGHVSLFWYQQALGQGPEFLTYFQNEAQLDKSGLPSDRFFAERPEGSVSTLKIQRTQQEDSAVYLCASSYFKGNEQFFGPGTRLTVL.